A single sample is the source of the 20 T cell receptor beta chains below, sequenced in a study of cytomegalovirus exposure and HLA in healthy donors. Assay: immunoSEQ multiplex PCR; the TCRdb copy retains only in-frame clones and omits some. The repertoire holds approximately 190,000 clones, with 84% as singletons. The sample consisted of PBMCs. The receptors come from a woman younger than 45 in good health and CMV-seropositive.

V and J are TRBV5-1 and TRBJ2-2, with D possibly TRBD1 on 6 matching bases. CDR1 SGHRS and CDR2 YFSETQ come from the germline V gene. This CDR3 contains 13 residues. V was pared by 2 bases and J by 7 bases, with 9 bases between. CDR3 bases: TGCGCCAGCAGCTTCCGAGGGGGCGGGGAGCTGTTTTTT. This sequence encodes CASSFRGGGELFF.

This chain's CDR3 is CASRRQETPSYEQYF. The CDR3 DNA reads as TGTGCCAGCAGGCGACAGGAGACTCCATCCTACGAGCAGTACTTC. This rearrangement joins TRBV6-5 to TRBJ2-7; the D gene is possibly TRBD1 (6 bases). The CDR3 consists of 15 residues. V was shortened by 6 bases and J by 1 base, with 16 bases between the two germline ends. The germline V gene encodes CDR1 MNHEY and CDR2 SVGAGI.

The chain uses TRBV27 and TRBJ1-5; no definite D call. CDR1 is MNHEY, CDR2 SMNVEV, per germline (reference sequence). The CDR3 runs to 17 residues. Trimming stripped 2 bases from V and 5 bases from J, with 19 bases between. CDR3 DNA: TGTGCCAGCAGTTTAAAGATGTTGGGCCGGAAGGATCAGCCCCAGCATTTT. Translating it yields CASSLKMLGRKDQPQHF.

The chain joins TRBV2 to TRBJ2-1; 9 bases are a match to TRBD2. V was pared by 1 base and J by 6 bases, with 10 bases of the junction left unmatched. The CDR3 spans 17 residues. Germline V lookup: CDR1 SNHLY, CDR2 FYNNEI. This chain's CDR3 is CASSEEGIAGVGNEQFF. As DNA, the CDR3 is TGTGCCAGCAGTGAAGAAGGTATAGCGGGAGTCGGCAATGAGCAGTTCTTC.

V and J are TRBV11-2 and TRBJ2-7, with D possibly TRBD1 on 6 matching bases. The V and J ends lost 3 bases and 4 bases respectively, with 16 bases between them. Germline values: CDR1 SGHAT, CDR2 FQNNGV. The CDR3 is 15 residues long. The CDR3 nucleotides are TGTGCCAGCAGCTTCGGCTCCGGGACACGATACGAGCAGTACTTC. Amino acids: CASSFGSGTRYEQYF.

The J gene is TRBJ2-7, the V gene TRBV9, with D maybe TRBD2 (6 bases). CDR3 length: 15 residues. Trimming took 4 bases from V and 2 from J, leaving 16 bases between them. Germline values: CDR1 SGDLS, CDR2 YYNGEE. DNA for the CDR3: TGTGCCAGCAGCCTGGGGCGGGGAGGCACCTACGAGCAGTACTTC. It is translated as CASSLGRGGTYEQYF.

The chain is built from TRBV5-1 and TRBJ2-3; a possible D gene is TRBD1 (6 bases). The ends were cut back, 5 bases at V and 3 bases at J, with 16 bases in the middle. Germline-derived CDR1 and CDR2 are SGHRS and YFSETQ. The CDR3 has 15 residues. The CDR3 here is CASSPTGSETDTQYF. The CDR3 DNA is TGCGCCAGCAGTCCCACAGGGTCGGAGACAGATACGCAGTATTTT.

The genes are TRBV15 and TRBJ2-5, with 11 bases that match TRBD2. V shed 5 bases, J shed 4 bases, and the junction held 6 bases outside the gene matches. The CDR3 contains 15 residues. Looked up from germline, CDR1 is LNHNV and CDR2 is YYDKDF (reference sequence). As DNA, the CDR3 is TGTGCCACCAGCCCACTAGCGGGAGTGGCAGAGACCCAGTACTTC. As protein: CATSPLAGVAETQYF.

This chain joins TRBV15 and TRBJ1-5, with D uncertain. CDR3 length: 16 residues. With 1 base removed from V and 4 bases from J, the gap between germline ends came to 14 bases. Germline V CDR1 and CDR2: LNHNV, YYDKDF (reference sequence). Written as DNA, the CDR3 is TGTGCCACCAGCAGAGCTTCAGAAATCAGGAATCAGCCCCAGCATTTT. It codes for CATSRASEIRNQPQHF.

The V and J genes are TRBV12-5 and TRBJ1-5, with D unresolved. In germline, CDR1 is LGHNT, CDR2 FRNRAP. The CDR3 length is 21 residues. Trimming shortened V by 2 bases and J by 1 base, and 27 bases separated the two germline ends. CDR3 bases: TGTGCTAGTGGTTTGTCCCTTCTAGAGGTCGGGTTTGGAAAAAGCAATCAGCCCCAGCATTTT. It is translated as CASGLSLLEVGFGKSNQPQHF. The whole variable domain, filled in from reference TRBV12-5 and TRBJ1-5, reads DARVTQTPRHKVTEMGQEVTMRCQPILGHNTVFWYRQTMMQGLELLAYFRNRAPLDDSGMPKDRFSAEMPDATLATLKIQPSEPRDSAVYFCASGLSLLEVGFGKSNQPQHFGDGTRLSIL.

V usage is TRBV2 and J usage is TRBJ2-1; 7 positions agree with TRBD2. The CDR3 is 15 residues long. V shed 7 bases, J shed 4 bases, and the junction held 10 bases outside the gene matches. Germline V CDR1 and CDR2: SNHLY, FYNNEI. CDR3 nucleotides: TGTGCCAGCAACATCGGGGGGACTCGTTACAATGAGCAGTTCTTC. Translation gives CASNIGGTRYNEQFF.

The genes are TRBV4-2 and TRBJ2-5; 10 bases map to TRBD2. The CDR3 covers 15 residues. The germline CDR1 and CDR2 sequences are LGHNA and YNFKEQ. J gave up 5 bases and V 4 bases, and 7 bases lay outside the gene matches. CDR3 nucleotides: TGTGCCAGCAGCCCGGTAGCGGGAGGAGGGGAGACCCAGTACTTC. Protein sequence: CASSPVAGGGETQYF.

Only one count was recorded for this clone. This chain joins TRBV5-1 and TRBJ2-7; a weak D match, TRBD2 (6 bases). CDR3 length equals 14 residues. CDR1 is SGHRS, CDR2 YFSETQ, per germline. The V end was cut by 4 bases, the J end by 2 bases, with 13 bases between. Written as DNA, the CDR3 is TGCGCCAGCAGCCGGGCTAGCGAGACCTACGAGCAGTACTTC. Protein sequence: CASSRASETYEQYF.

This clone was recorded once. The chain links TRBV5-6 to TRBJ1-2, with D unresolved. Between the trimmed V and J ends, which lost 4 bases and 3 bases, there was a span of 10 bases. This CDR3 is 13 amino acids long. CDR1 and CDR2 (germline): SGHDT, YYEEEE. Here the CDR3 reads CASSHERDYGYTF. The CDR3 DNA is TGTGCCAGCAGCCACGAACGGGACTATGGCTACACCTTC.

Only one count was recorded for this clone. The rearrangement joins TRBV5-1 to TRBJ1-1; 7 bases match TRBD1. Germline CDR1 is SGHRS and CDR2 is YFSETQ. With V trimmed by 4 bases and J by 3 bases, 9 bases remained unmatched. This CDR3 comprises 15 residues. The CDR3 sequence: CASSATGVWDTEAFF. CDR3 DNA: TGCGCCAGCAGCGCAACAGGGGTTTGGGACACTGAAGCTTTCTTT.

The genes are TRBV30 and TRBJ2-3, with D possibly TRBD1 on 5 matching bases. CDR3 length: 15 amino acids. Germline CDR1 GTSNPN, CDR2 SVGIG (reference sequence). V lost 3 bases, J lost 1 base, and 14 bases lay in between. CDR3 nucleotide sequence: TGTGCCTGGAGCAGGCTGGGCAGGGGCACAGATACGCAGTATTTT. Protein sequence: CAWSRLGRGTDTQYF.

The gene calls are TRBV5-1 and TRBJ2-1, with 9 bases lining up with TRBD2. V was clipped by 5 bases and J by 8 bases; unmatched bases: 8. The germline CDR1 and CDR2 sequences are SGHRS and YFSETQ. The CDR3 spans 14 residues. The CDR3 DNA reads TGCGCCAGCAGAGAACCGGGACTAGCCTATGAGCAGTTCTTC. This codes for CASREPGLAYEQFF.

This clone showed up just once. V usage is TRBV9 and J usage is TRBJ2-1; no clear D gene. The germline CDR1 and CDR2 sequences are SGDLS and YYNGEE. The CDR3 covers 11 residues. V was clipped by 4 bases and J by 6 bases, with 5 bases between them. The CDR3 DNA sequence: TGTGCCAGCAGCCCATCCAATGAGCAGTTCTTC. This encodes CASSPSNEQFF.

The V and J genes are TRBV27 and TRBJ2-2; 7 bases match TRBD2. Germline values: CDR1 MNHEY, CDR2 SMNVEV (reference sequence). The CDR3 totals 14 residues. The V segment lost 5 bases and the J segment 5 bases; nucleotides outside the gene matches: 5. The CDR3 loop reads CASSVFGGTGELFF. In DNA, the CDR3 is TGTGCCAGCAGTGTTTTCGGGGGGACCGGGGAGCTGTTTTTT.

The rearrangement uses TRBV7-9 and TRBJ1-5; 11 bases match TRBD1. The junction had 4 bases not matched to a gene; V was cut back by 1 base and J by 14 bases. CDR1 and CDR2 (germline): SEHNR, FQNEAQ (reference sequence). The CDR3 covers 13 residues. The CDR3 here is CASSLDGTGGKHF. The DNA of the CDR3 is TGTGCCAGCAGCTTAGACGGGACAGGGGGAAAGCATTTT.